These T cell receptor beta chains were read from a single sample in a study of T cell repertoires in cytomegalovirus infection. Their recognized antigens are unknown. TCRdb analysed the reads with MiXCR anew, one entry per CDR3 protein. The table includes about 70,000 distinct CDR3 sequences, around 20% detected once. The sample consisted of CD8+ T cells from cultured PBMCs, taken from culture after CMV antigen stimulation. The receptor set was obtained from a human donor in good health (CMV status not recorded). Some clones in this sample may be carry-over from other donors' samples. CDR3s include the opening cysteine and the closing phenylalanine or tryptophan. Fields, in order: J gene, clone size, V gene, D gene, CDR3 DNA, CDR3 protein. D genes are given only for firm matches. Rows give clone size only sometimes, using once, few, many, or a class for an expanded clone.

TRBJ1-6 . TRBV7-2 TRBD1 TGTGCCAGCAGCTCACCGGGACAGGGGGCTAGCAATTCACCCCTCCACTTT CASSSPGQGASNSPLHF
TRBJ1-2 once TRBV4-1 . TGCGCCAGCAGCCAAAAACCGGGAGTCGGCTATGGCTACACCTTC CASSQKPGVGYGYTF
TRBJ2-5 once TRBV3-1 TRBD2 TGTGCCAGCAGCCAAGGACTAGCGGGGGCGTACCAAGAGACCCAGTACTTC CASSQGLAGAYQETQYF
TRBJ1-5 . TRBV6-2/TRBV6-3 TRBD1 TGTGCCAGCAGAGAGACAGGGTACAGCAATCAGCCCCAGCATTTT CASRETGYSNQPQHF
TRBJ2-5 few TRBV12-3/TRBV12-4 TRBD1 TGTGCCAGCAGTTCCTGGACAGGCGCCCAAGAGACCCAGTACTTC CASSSWTGAQETQYF
TRBJ2-7 few TRBV6-2/TRBV6-3 . TGTGCCAGCAGTTTACGGGGCGGTCTCTACGAGCAGTACTTC CASSLRGGLYEQYF
TRBJ1-1 many TRBV19 TRBD1 TGTGCCAGTAGTTTGACAGGGGGCTGGAACACTGAAGCTTTCTTT CASSLTGGWNTEAFF
TRBJ2-7 few TRBV4-1 . TGCGCCAGCAGCCAAGAACCGGGGTCGGCTAGGAACGAGCAGTACTTC CASSQEPGSARNEQYF
TRBJ1-2 few TRBV29-1 . TGCAGCGTTGCCGGGGGGGCGGATGGCTACACCTTC CSVAGGADGYTF
TRBJ1-1 . TRBV4-2 . TGTGCCAGCAGCCAAGATTTTGGGAACACTGAAGCTTTCTTT CASSQDFGNTEAFF
TRBJ2-3 few TRBV7-2 TRBD1 TGTGCCAGCAGCCCCCGGACAGGAGAATACACTAGCACAGATACGCAGTATTTT CASSPRTGEYTSTDTQYF
TRBJ2-1 few TRBV11-2 . TGTGCCATCAGCTTACGTGCGACAAGCTCCTACAATGAGCAGTTCTTC CAISLRATSSYNEQFF
TRBJ1-2 few TRBV6-1 . TGTGCCAGCAGTGAAACGGGTGGCTACACCTTC CASSETGGYTF
TRBJ2-1 . TRBV28 TRBD2 TGTGCCAGCAGTCCGGGACAGCGGGAGGGAATTGAGCAGTTCTTC CASSPGQREGIEQFF
TRBJ2-7 . TRBV2 . TGTGCCAGCATTCCGACAGTTTCCTACGAGCAGTACTTC CASIPTVSYEQYF
TRBJ2-7 large TRBV7-2 TRBD1 TGTGCCAGCAGCTTAGTTGACAGGGTCCACGAGCAGTACTTC CASSLVDRVHEQYF
TRBJ2-1 many TRBV6-1 . TGTGCCAGCAGTGATCTACGAAGTGAGCAGTTCTTC CASSDLRSEQFF
TRBJ2-5 few TRBV7-2 TRBD1 TGTGCCAGCAGCCCAGACAGGGGAGATGAGACCCAGTACTTC CASSPDRGDETQYF
TRBJ2-3 . TRBV24-1 . TGTGCCACCAGTGAGGGTAGAAGGTACACAGATACGCAGTATTTT CATSEGRRYTDTQYF
TRBJ1-1 . TRBV14 . TGTGCCAGCAGCCAACCCTTAACGGGGAACACTGAAGCTTTCTTT CASSQPLTGNTEAFF
TRBJ1-5 few TRBV7-2 . TGTGCCAGCAGCTTTGGGGGTTTCACTCAGCCCCAGCATTTT CASSFGGFTQPQHF
TRBJ2-3 . TRBV7-4 . TGTGCCAGCAGCTTCAAGGGGCCTCCCAGAGATACGCAGTATTTT CASSFKGPPRDTQYF
TRBJ1-2 . TRBV6-2/TRBV6-3 TRBD1 TGTGCCAGCAGTTTCTCCAGGGGACAGGGAGACTATGGCTACACCTTC CASSFSRGQGDYGYTF
TRBJ2-5 . TRBV12-3/TRBV12-4 . TGTGCCAGCAGTTTCGTCGGGGACCAAGAGACCCAGTACTTC CASSFVGDQETQYF
TRBJ2-7 few TRBV5-4 . TGTGCCAGCAGCTTGGCCGACAGGTATATCTCCTACGAGCAGTACTTC CASSLADRYISYEQYF
TRBJ2-7 . TRBV7-9 TRBD1 TGTGCCAGCACGGGCCAGGGGGCGCACGAGCAGTACTTC CASTGQGAHEQYF
TRBJ1-2 . TRBV28 TRBD1 TGTGCCAGCAGACCTGGGGCAGGGGGCCGCTATGGCTACACCTTC CASRPGAGGRYGYTF
TRBJ1-1 . TRBV6-7 . TGTGCCAGCAGTTACGGGGGCAAGAACACTGAAGCTTTCTTT CASSYGGKNTEAFF
TRBJ2-2 few TRBV4-3 . TGCGCCAGCAGCCGAGGGGGGGGCCCGAGCACCGGGGAGCTGTTTTTT CASSRGGGPSTGELFF
TRBJ2-1 . TRBV11-2 TRBD2 TGTGCCAGCAACTCCCCCACTAGAGGCGGGGGGGTCTCCTACAATGAGCAGTTCTTC CASNSPTRGGGVSYNEQFF